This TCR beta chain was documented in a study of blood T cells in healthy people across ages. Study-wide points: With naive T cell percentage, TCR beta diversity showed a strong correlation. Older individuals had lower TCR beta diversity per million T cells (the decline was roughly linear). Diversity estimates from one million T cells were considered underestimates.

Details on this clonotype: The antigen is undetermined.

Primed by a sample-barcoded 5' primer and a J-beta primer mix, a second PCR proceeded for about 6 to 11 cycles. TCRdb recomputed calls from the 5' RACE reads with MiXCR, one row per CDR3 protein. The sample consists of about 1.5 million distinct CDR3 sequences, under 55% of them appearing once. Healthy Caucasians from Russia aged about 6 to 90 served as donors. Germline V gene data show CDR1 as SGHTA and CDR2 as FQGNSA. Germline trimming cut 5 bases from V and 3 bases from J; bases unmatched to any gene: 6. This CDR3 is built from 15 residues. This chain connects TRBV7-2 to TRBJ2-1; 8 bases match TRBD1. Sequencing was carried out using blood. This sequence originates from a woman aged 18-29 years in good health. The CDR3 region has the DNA TGTGCCAGCAGCCCGACAGGGGCGAGCTACAATGAGCAGTTCTTC. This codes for CASSPTGASYNEQFF. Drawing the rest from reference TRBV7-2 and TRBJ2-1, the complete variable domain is GAGVSQSPSNKVTEKGKDVELRCDPISGHTALYWYRQSLGQGLEFLIYFQGNSAPDKSGLPSDRFSAERTGGSVSTLTIQRTQQEDSAVYLCASSPTGASYNEQFFGPGTRLTVL.